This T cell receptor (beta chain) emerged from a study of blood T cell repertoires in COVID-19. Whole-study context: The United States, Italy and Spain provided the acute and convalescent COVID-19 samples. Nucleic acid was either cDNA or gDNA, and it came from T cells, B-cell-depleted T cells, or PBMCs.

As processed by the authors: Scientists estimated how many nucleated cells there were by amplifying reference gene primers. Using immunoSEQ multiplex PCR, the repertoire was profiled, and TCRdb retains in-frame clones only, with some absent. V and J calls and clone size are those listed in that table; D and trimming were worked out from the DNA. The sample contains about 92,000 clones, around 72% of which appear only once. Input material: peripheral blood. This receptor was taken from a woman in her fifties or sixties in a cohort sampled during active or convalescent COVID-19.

The CDR3 sequence is CASSKLLGTGSYNEQFF. The CDR3 DNA sequence: TGTGCCAGCAGCAAGCTCCTGGGGACAGGATCTTACAATGAGCAGTTCTTC. V gene TRBV5-8 combines with J gene TRBJ2-1; TRBD1 matches at 8 bases. The CDR3 totals 17 residues. CDR1 is SGHTS and CDR2 is YDEGEE in the germline V gene. The ends lost 4 bases at V and 4 bases at J; junction bases unmatched: 13.